These 18 T cell receptor beta chains came from one sample sequenced in a study of T cells in Graves' hyperthyroidism and ophthalmopathy. RNA transcripts provided the source from which TCR beta CDR3 regions were amplified. Researchers ran a first-round RT-PCR on the TCR CDR3 using the HTBI primer set. TCRdb used MiXCR to reprocess the multiplex PCR reads, holding one entry per CDR3 protein. The table lists around 350,000 distinct CDR3 sequences, approximately 15% of them singletons. Sequencing used blood. These receptors originate from a woman in her 30s with Graves' ophthalmopathy.

The genes are TRBV6-1 and TRBJ1-2; TRBD1 might be the D (5 bases). Germline V gene data show CDR1 as MNHNS and CDR2 as SASEGT. V was clipped by 1 base and J by 3 bases, with 12 bases between them. The CDR3 spans 15 residues. The CDR3 region is CASSEGVWGDYGYTF. The CDR3 coding sequence is TGTGCCAGCAGTGAAGGTGTATGGGGGGACTATGGCTACACCTTC.

The chain recombines TRBV19 with TRBJ1-2, with 7 bases aligning to TRBD1. This CDR3 is built from 13 residues. Trimming cost V 5 bases and J 2 bases; bases outside gene matches: 2. Germline lookup yields CDR1 LNHDA and CDR2 SQIVND (reference sequence). The CDR3 nucleotides are TGTGCCAGTAGTTGGGACAGAAACTATGGCTACACCTTC. It specifies CASSWDRNYGYTF.

This chain connects TRBV5-4 to TRBJ2-7; TRBD2 aligns across 14 bases. Per germline, CDR1 SGHNT and CDR2 YYREEE (reference sequence). The CDR3 loop spans 17 amino acids. The junction had 7 bases not matched to a gene; V was cut back by 4 bases and J by 1 base. The CDR3 loop reads CASSRGTSGGPSYEQYF. DNA for the CDR3: TGTGCCAGCAGCCGTGGGACTAGCGGGGGACCTTCCTACGAGCAGTACTTC. The entire variable domain, with the rest obtained from reference TRBV5-4 and TRBJ2-7, is as follows: ETGVTQSPTHLIKTRGQQVTLRCSSQSGHNTVSWYQQALGQGPQFIFQYYREEENGRGNFPPRFSGLQFPNYSSELNVNALELDDSALYLCASSRGTSGGPSYEQYFGPGTRLTVT.

The table lists this clonotype with a few counts. The chain is built from TRBV20-1 and TRBJ1-1, with D possibly TRBD1 on 5 matching bases. CDR1 DFQATT and CDR2 SNEGSKA come from the germline V gene (reference sequence). Trimming cost V 3 bases and J 5 bases, with 19 bases left between them. The CDR3 spans 15 residues. The CDR3 region is CSASQIGALITEAFF. In nucleotides, the CDR3 is TGCAGTGCTAGTCAGATAGGGGCTCTGATTACTGAAGCTTTCTTT.

Ten or more counts support this clonotype. The gene calls are TRBV3-1 and TRBJ1-4; D is undetermined. Deletions cut 1 base from V and 5 bases from J, with 14 bases between. The CDR3 loop spans 16 amino acids. The V gene's germline CDR1 is LGHDT and CDR2 YNNKEL (reference sequence). The CDR3, as DNA: TGTGCCAGCAGCCAAGGAGTGTGGGCCTTAAATGAAAAACTGTTTTTT. This translates into CASSQGVWALNEKLFF.

The rearrangement uses TRBV7-2 and TRBJ2-3; D might be TRBD2 (6 bases). Germline V CDR1 and CDR2: SGHTA, FQGNSA. The CDR3 length is 15 residues. V was trimmed by 1 base and J by 2 bases, leaving 10 bases between them. The CDR3 DNA is TGTGCCAGCAGCTTAGTAGCGGCCTACACAGATACGCAGTATTTT. It translates to CASSLVAAYTDTQYF.

This clonotype has only a few counts. The gene calls are TRBV24-1 and TRBJ2-5; 9 bases are shared with TRBD2. The CDR3 extends over 18 amino acids. The V gene end was trimmed by 3 bases and the J gene end by 5 bases; junction bases not matched to a gene: 15. Germline CDR1 reads KGHDR; CDR2 reads SFDVKD. CDR3 sequence: CATSDPASGVSRYETQYF. The CDR3 DNA reads as TGTGCCACCAGTGATCCCGCTAGCGGGGTGTCGAGGTACGAGACCCAGTACTTC.

This clonotype was recorded at least ten times. V is TRBV28 and J is TRBJ2-1; tentatively, D is TRBD1 or TRBD2 (5 bases each). The V and J ends lost 6 bases and 8 bases respectively, with 26 bases between them. This CDR3 has 17 amino acids. The V gene's germline CDR1 is MDHEN and CDR2 SYDVKM. CDR3 in amino acids: CASRGSGGAPTGDEQFF. The CDR3 bases are TGTGCCAGCAGAGGGAGTGGGGGAGCCCCAACTGGGGATGAGCAGTTCTTC.

The CDR3 loop reads CASSEADRAYYGYTF. CDR3 nucleotide sequence: TGTGCCAGCAGTGAGGCCGACAGAGCTTACTATGGCTACACCTTC. The chain links TRBV6-4 to TRBJ1-2, with a possible D match to TRBD1 (5 bases). V was cut by 3 bases and J by 3 bases, with 14 bases left in between. Germline CDR1 MRHNA, CDR2 SNTAGT. The CDR3 extends over 15 amino acids.

This chain uses TRBV11-2 with TRBJ2-3; the D is unclear. V was pared by 0 bases and J by 6 bases, with 7 bases between. Germline V gene sequence: CDR1 SGHAT, CDR2 FQNNGV. CDR3 size: 13 residues. The CDR3 coding sequence is TGTGCCAGCAGCTTAGATAGGCCCGATACGCAGTATTTT. Translated, it gives CASSLDRPDTQYF.

As DNA, the CDR3 is TGTGCCAGCAGCGGACTTTCTTTGATCCACGGGGAGCTGTTTTTT. It yields the protein CASSGLSLIHGELFF. This chain connects TRBV6-2 or TRBV6-3 to TRBJ2-2; tentatively, D is TRBD2 (5 bases). CDR1 and CDR2 from the germline V gene are MNHEY and SVGEGT. This CDR3 has 15 residues. Trimming stripped 6 bases from V and 7 bases from J, with 18 bases between.

This clonotype was counted many times. The chain has TRBV7-9 and TRBJ1-1, with D possibly TRBD1 on 6 matching bases. CDR1 and CDR2 from the germline V gene are SEHNR and FQNEAQ (reference sequence). The CDR3 length is 16 residues. The V end lost 5 bases, the J end lost 1 base, and 17 bases lay between the germline ends. The CDR3 is CASSPTGQIANTEAFF. CDR3 in DNA: TGTGCCAGCAGCCCTACCGGACAGATCGCGAACACTGAAGCTTTCTTT.

The rearrangement links TRBV11-3 to TRBJ2-5; 9 bases agree with TRBD1. The CDR3 has 15 amino acids. After removal of 5 bases from V and 4 bases from J, the junction contained 8 bases not matched to a gene. Germline CDR1 and CDR2: SGHNT and YENEEA. This chain's CDR3 is CASSLGTGRGETQYF. The CDR3 DNA is TGTGCCAGCAGCCTCGGGACAGGGAGGGGAGAGACCCAGTACTTC.

This clonotype was recorded many times. The chain couples TRBV28 to TRBJ2-5, with TRBD2 matching over 7 bases. J gave up 5 bases and V 3 bases, and 9 bases lay outside the gene matches. The CDR3 is 15 amino acids. Germline-derived CDR1 and CDR2 are MDHEN and SYDVKM. CDR3 sequence reads: CASSLLSGRGETQYF. CDR3 DNA: TGTGCCAGCAGTTTGCTTAGCGGGCGAGGGGAGACCCAGTACTTC.

This clonotype appeared a few times. The chain combines TRBV28 with TRBJ1-6; tentative D call: TRBD1 (5 bases). The V end was cut by 7 bases, the J end by 7 bases, with 14 bases between. The CDR3 totals 14 residues. CDR1 and CDR2 (germline): MDHEN, SYDVKM. This CDR3 reads CASTGAFLNSPLHF. The CDR3 coding sequence is TGTGCCAGCACCGGGGCCTTCTTGAATTCACCCCTCCACTTT.

This clonotype appeared many times. This chain links TRBV7-9 with TRBJ1-4; TRBD1 might be the D (6 bases). Per germline, CDR1 SEHNR and CDR2 FQNEAQ (reference sequence). This CDR3 has 15 amino acids. Between the trimmed V and J ends, which lost 4 bases and 6 bases, there was a span of 15 bases. Here the CDR3 DNA reads TGTGCCAGCAGCTCGCGGCTTGAGGGGGATGAAAAACTGTTTTTT. Protein product: CASSSRLEGDEKLFF. Full variable domain (remainder filled in from reference TRBV7-9 and TRBJ1-4): DTGVSQNPRHKITKRGQNVTFRCDPISEHNRLYWYRQTLGQGPEFLTYFQNEAQLEKSRLLSDRFSAERPKGSFSTLEIQRTEQGDSAMYLCASSSRLEGDEKLFFGSGTQLSVL.

The V call is TRBV5-4, the J call TRBJ2-3, with D unclear. V was trimmed by 0 bases and J by 2 bases, leaving 7 bases between them. Germline V lookup: CDR1 SGHNT, CDR2 YYREEE (reference sequence). The CDR3 sequence is 14 residues long. The CDR3 bases are TGTGCCAGCAGCTTGGAACAGAACACAGATACGCAGTATTTT. Translating gives CASSLEQNTDTQYF.

This clonotype was found once. The chain joins TRBV7-8 to TRBJ2-2; no clear D gene. This CDR3 region has 16 residues. Germline loops: CDR1 SGHVS, CDR2 FQNEAQ. Trimming stripped 5 bases from V and 5 bases from J, with 18 bases between. CDR3 region: CASSPSRRLRTGELFF. Written as DNA, the CDR3 is TGTGCCAGCAGCCCCTCGAGGCGTCTCAGGACCGGGGAGCTGTTTTTT.